The 24 T cell receptor beta chains presented below share a single source sample, sequenced in a study of control samples from healthy donors and cancer patients. The assay was immunoSEQ multiplex PCR, and TCRdb's table has in-frame clones only and misses some. The data hold about 180,000 clones, with 90% observed a single time. The source material was blood. The receptors derive from a woman aged 50 to 60 in good health.

The chain recombines TRBV7-9 with TRBJ1-3, with D uncertain. V shed 5 bases and J shed 5 bases, with 10 bases lying between them. The germline gives CDR1 SEHNR, CDR2 FQNEAQ (reference sequence). The CDR3 runs to 13 residues. The CDR3 sequence is CASSPRRRNTIYF. In nucleotides, the CDR3 is TGTGCCAGCAGCCCTCGCAGGAGAAACACCATATATTTT.

V is TRBV24-1 and J is TRBJ2-1; D perhaps matches TRBD2 (5 bases). The CDR3 runs to 15 residues. Germline CDR1 and CDR2: KGHDR and SFDVKD. Between the trimmed V and J ends, which lost 5 bases and 15 bases, there was a span of 25 bases. CDR3 sequence: CATSAQEVPGEVTFF. The CDR3 DNA reads TGTGCCACCAGTGCCCAGGAGGTCCCCGGCGAGGTGACGTTCTTC.

The gene calls are TRBV20-1 and TRBJ2-5; D uncertain. This CDR3 is built from 10 residues. Looked up from germline, CDR1 is DFQATT and CDR2 is SNEGSKA (reference sequence). With 7 bases removed from V and 3 bases from J, the gap between germline ends came to 6 bases. The CDR3 loop is CSGIEETQYF. The CDR3 DNA sequence: TGCAGTGGGATCGAAGAGACCCAGTACTTC.

The rearrangement joins TRBV4-3 to TRBJ1-4, with 9 bases matching TRBD1. The germline V gene encodes CDR1 LGHNA and CDR2 YSLEER. The CDR3 runs to 16 residues. With V trimmed by 4 bases and J by 4 bases, 7 bases remained unmatched. CDR3 in amino acids: CASSRGQGDFNEKLFF. CDR3 nucleotide sequence: TGCGCCAGCAGCCGGGGACAGGGAGACTTTAATGAAAAACTGTTTTTT.

This chain uses TRBV10-3 with TRBJ1-1; D gene uncertain. The CDR3 consists of 14 residues. The V end lost 0 bases, the J end lost 1 base, and 6 bases lay between the germline ends. Germline CDR1 reads ENHRY; CDR2 reads SYGVKD. CDR3 protein: CAISESVQNTEAFF. In DNA form, the CDR3 reads TGTGCCATCAGTGAGTCAGTCCAGAACACTGAAGCTTTCTTT.

The genes are TRBV27 and TRBJ1-1; 7 bases fit TRBD1. This CDR3 has 14 residues. The V gene end was trimmed by 5 bases and the J gene end by 8 bases; junction bases not matched to a gene: 11. Germline V gives CDR1 MNHEY, CDR2 SMNVEV (reference sequence). This chain's CDR3 is CASSAKPSGGEAFF. The CDR3 DNA follows: TGTGCCAGCAGTGCCAAACCGTCAGGGGGAGAAGCTTTCTTT.

The V and J genes are TRBV2 and TRBJ2-1; D is possibly TRBD2 (5 bases). The CDR3 extends over 11 amino acids. CDR1 and CDR2 from the germline V gene are SNHLY and FYNNEI. Trimming pared 4 bases from V and 12 bases from J, leaving 10 bases between. CDR3 coding DNA: TGTGCCAGCAGTGTTTTTGAGGGGCAGTTCTTC. Amino acid sequence: CASSVFEGQFF.

The chain couples TRBV6-5 to TRBJ2-5; a possible D gene is TRBD1 (6 bases). CDR3 length: 15 amino acids. V was shortened by 1 base and J by 2 bases, with 11 bases between the two germline ends. Germline assignment: CDR1 MNHEY and CDR2 SVGAGI. In nucleotides, the CDR3 is TGTGCCAGCAGTTACTATGGGACAAGACAAGAGACCCAGTACTTC. Translating it yields CASSYYGTRQETQYF.

J is TRBJ2-4 and V is TRBV6-2 or TRBV6-3; TRBD1 or TRBD2 may be the D gene (5 bases each). Germline CDR1 reads MNHEY; CDR2 reads SVGEGT. V lost 6 bases to trimming and J lost 0 bases, with 15 bases between them. The CDR3 has 16 amino acids. The CDR3 bases are TGTGCCAGCAGCGAGGTCGGGGCACTAGCCAAAAACATTCAGTACTTC. Protein sequence: CASSEVGALAKNIQYF.

This rearrangement joins TRBV6-2 or TRBV6-3 to TRBJ1-5, with 7 bases that match TRBD1. CDR1 MNHEY and CDR2 SVGEGT come from the germline V gene. V gave up 5 bases and J gave up 10 bases; unmatched junction bases: 14. The CDR3 totals 15 residues. The CDR3 protein is CASSLGQARIYPQHF. CDR3 nucleotides: TGTGCCAGCAGTCTTGGACAGGCCCGCATCTATCCCCAGCATTTT.

CDR3 DNA: TGCGCCAGCAGCTTACCAGGGGACTCCTACGAGCAGTACTTC. This translates into CASSLPGDSYEQYF. This chain joins TRBV5-1 and TRBJ2-7; possible D gene TRBD1, 6 bases. The CDR3 spans 14 residues. V lost 2 bases, J lost 0 bases, and 9 bases lay in between. CDR1 is SGHRS, CDR2 YFSETQ, per germline.

In this sample, this clone turned up a few times. The genes are TRBV28 and TRBJ1-5, with TRBD1 matching 8 bases. The CDR3 is 14 amino acids. The germline CDR1 and CDR2 sequences are MDHEN and SYDVKM. Trimming at V came to 6 bases and at J to 0 bases, leaving 1 base not matched to a gene. CDR3 sequence reads: CASRGQVSNQPQHF. CDR3 bases: TGTGCCAGCAGGGGACAGGTTAGCAATCAGCCCCAGCATTTT.

This clone was seen more than once but under ten times. The V call is TRBV7-3, the J call TRBJ2-3; 7 bases are a match to TRBD2. Losses at the gene ends were 5 bases for V and 6 bases for J; bases not matched to a gene: 14. Germline assignment: CDR1 SGHTA and CDR2 FQGTGA. The CDR3 contains 16 residues. This chain's CDR3 is CASSPVGGRAPDTQYF. CDR3 DNA: TGTGCCAGCAGCCCAGTCGGTGGGAGGGCGCCCGATACGCAGTATTTT.

This chain links TRBV9 with TRBJ2-1; tentatively, D is TRBD2 (7 bases). CDR3 length: 15 residues. Germline CDR1 SGDLS, CDR2 YYNGEE. Trimming left V 4 bases short and J 3 bases short, with 14 bases between. The CDR3 is CASSPGGRDYNEQFF. CDR3 DNA: TGTGCCAGCAGCCCCGGGGGGCGGGACTACAATGAGCAGTTCTTC. The variable domain in full, completed from reference TRBV9 and TRBJ2-1, reads DSGVTQTPKHLITATGQRVTLRCSPRSGDLSVYWYQQSLDQGLQFLIQYYNGEERAKGNILERFSAQQFPDLHSELNLSSLELGDSALYFCASSPGGRDYNEQFFGPGTRLTVL.

In this sample, this clone turned up a few times. This rearrangement joins TRBV4-1 to TRBJ2-7; 14 nucleotides match TRBD2. V gave up 0 bases and J gave up 2 bases; unmatched junction bases: 9. The CDR3 runs to 19 residues. Germline CDR1 and CDR2: MGHRA and YSYEKL. The CDR3 loop reads CASSQEGPGLAGETYEQYF. The CDR3 nucleotides are TGCGCCAGCAGCCAAGAGGGACCGGGACTAGCGGGAGAGACCTACGAGCAGTACTTC.

This clone was counted only a few times. The chain combines TRBV10-3 with TRBJ1-2, with 7 bases identical to TRBD1. Germline V gene lookup returns CDR1 ENHRY and CDR2 SYGVKD. This CDR3 has 14 amino acids. The trim removed 3 bases at V and 6 bases at J, leaving 7 bases unmatched. CDR3 coding DNA: TGTGCCATCAGTGAAGGGGGCAGGGAGAATGGCTACACCTTC. Translation: CAISEGGRENGYTF.

V gene TRBV14 combines with J gene TRBJ1-1; TRBD1 is a possible D gene (5 bases). The CDR3 covers 14 residues. Deletions cut 4 bases from V and 4 bases from J, with 13 bases between. Per the germline V gene, CDR1 is SGHDN and CDR2 is FVKESK. The CDR3 is CASSLQGRFTEAFF. CDR3 nucleotide sequence: TGTGCCAGCAGCCTCCAGGGAAGGTTCACTGAAGCTTTCTTT.

The genes are TRBV20-1 and TRBJ1-5; D may be TRBD1 (5 bases). V lost 3 bases to trimming and J lost 6 bases, with 33 bases between them. The CDR3 has 20 amino acids. Germline CDR1 and CDR2: DFQATT and SNEGSKA (reference sequence). CDR3 protein: CSASSRGDSGTSHSGQPQHF. The CDR3 DNA is TGCAGTGCTAGTTCCCGGGGGGATTCCGGGACGTCCCATTCGGGTCAGCCCCAGCATTTT.

The J gene is TRBJ2-1, the V gene TRBV28; D gene uncertain. CDR1 and CDR2 from the germline V gene are MDHEN and SYDVKM. The CDR3 is made up of 13 amino acids. The V and J ends lost 7 bases and 0 bases respectively, with 7 bases between them. The CDR3 here is CASIGSSYNEQFF. CDR3 DNA: TGTGCCAGCATTGGCAGCTCCTACAATGAGCAGTTCTTC.

The genes are TRBV28 and TRBJ2-4, with 9 bases matching TRBD1. The J segment lost 7 bases and the V segment lost 3 bases, leaving 7 bases of the junction unmatched. This CDR3 spans 15 amino acids. The germline gives CDR1 MDHEN, CDR2 SYDVKM. The CDR3 bases are TGTGCCAGCAGTTTCCAAACCGGGACAGGGAACATTCAGTACTTC. It yields the protein CASSFQTGTGNIQYF.

This chain uses TRBV12-5 with TRBJ1-2; D gene uncertain. V lost 1 base and J 4 bases, leaving 10 bases between the germline ends. The CDR3 is made up of 14 amino acids. The V gene's germline CDR1 is LGHNT and CDR2 FRNRAP. The CDR3 DNA reads TGTGCTAGTGGTTTGGGGACGCGTGTCTATGGCTACACCTTC. Protein product: CASGLGTRVYGYTF.

The chain has TRBV5-4 and TRBJ2-1; 8 bases fit TRBD2. The CDR3 consists of 13 residues. Unmatched junction bases numbered 8, after V lost 0 bases and J lost 15 bases. Germline CDR1 is SGHNT and CDR2 is YYREEE (reference sequence). CDR3 protein: CASSLDPAGEPFF. For the CDR3, the DNA is TGTGCCAGCAGCTTGGACCCAGCGGGAGAACCGTTCTTC.

Here the CDR3 reads CASSLKNTEAFF. CDR3 coding DNA: TGTGCCAGCAGTTTAAAGAACACTGAAGCTTTCTTT. The rearrangement uses TRBV28 and TRBJ1-1; D unclear. There are 12 residues in the CDR3. Trimming shortened V by 2 bases and J by 1 base, and 2 bases separated the two germline ends. The V gene's germline CDR1 is MDHEN and CDR2 SYDVKM.

The table lists this clone with a count of one. The chain couples TRBV30 to TRBJ1-1; a possible D gene is TRBD1 (6 bases). Germline loops: CDR1 GTSNPN, CDR2 SVGIG (reference sequence). CDR3 size: 12 residues. With 1 base removed from V and 11 bases from J, the gap between germline ends came to 14 bases. The DNA of the CDR3 is TGTGCCTGGAGTGGGGGGCGAGGTTTGGCTTTCTTT. This codes for CAWSGGRGLAFF.